These T cell receptor beta chains were read from a single sample in a study of beta chain features in type 1 diabetes. Clones were read by immunoSEQ multiplex PCR, and TCRdb kept only the in-frame ones, dropping some. In the table there are around 240,000 clones, about 71% of which are singletons. Sequencing was carried out using naive CD4+ T cells from blood. The receptor set was obtained from a young man in good health. The CDR3 runs from the conserved cysteine through the conserved F or W. The order of the fields is D gene, J gene, clone size, V gene, CDR3 protein, CDR3 DNA. The D gene is left open where the match is weak. The size field is filled for only some rows; it gives once, few, many or a size class.

-,TRBJ1-5,-,TRBV5-6,CASSGERSNQPQHF,TGTGCCAGCAGCGGAGAACGGAGCAATCAGCCCCAGCATTTT
-,TRBJ2-3,-,TRBV7-2,CASRRTGSAYTDTQYF,TGTGCCAGCAGACGAACAGGGTCGGCATACACAGATACGCAGTATTTT
-,TRBJ2-3,-,TRBV29-1,CSVQQILTDTQYF,TGCAGCGTTCAACAGATTCTCACAGATACGCAGTATTTT
-,TRBJ2-7,-,TRBV25-1,CASSASYEQYF,TGTGCCAGCAGTGCCTCCTACGAGCAGTACTTC
-,TRBJ2-4,-,TRBV7-2,CASSLMGNIQYF,TGTGCCAGCAGCTTAATGGGGAACATTCAGTACTTC
TRBD2,TRBJ2-4,-,TRBV30,CAWSPGRADIQYF,TGTGCCTGGAGTCCCGGGAGGGCTGACATTCAGTACTTC
-,TRBJ2-2,few,TRBV29-1,CSVGEMDTGELFF,TGCAGCGTTGGGGAGATGGACACCGGGGAGCTGTTTTTT
TRBD1,TRBJ2-2,-,TRBV30,CAWSTLRQGFGELFF,TGTGCCTGGAGTACTCTGCGACAGGGGTTCGGGGAGCTGTTTTTT
-,TRBJ2-5,-,TRBV29-1,CSAKVGGTETQYF,TGCAGCGCCAAGGTCGGGGGCACAGAGACCCAGTACTTC
-,TRBJ1-2,-,TRBV30,CAWSLPGGRGYTF,TGTGCCTGGTCCCTCCCCGGGGGGCGAGGCTACACCTTC
-,TRBJ2-5,-,TRBV7-2,CASRTQATTATQYF,TGTGCCAGCAGGACACAGGCGACTACCGCAACCCAGTACTTC
-,TRBJ1-3,few,TRBV21-1,CASSDSYYF,TGTGCCAGCAGCGACTCCTACTATTTT
TRBD1,TRBJ1-6,-,TRBV7-9,CASSLGYRGMLSPLHF,TGTGCCAGCAGCTTAGGGTACAGGGGGATGCTTTCACCCCTCCACTTT
-,TRBJ2-6,few,TRBV2,CASRATGISFSGANVLTF,TGTGCCAGCAGAGCTACAGGGATATCCTTCTCTGGGGCCAACGTCCTGACTTTC
TRBD1,TRBJ2-3,few,TRBV29-1,CSVYRGSTDTQYF,TGCAGCGTCTACAGGGGCAGCACAGATACGCAGTATTTT
-,TRBJ2-1,-,TRBV20-1,CSAPYNEQFF,TGCAGTGCTCCTTACAATGAGCAGTTCTTC
TRBD2,TRBJ2-7,-,TRBV29-1,CSVDPGLAGSYEQYF,TGCAGCGTTGATCCCGGACTAGCGGGTTCCTACGAGCAGTACTTC
-,TRBJ1-3,-,TRBV30,CAWSELDSSPGNTIYF,TGTGCCTGGAGTGAACTGGACAGCTCCCCTGGAAACACCATATATTTT
-,TRBJ1-1,-,TRBV29-1,CSVIRQLNTEAFF,TGCAGCGTTATAAGGCAGCTGAACACTGAAGCTTTCTTT
-,TRBJ2-3,-,TRBV15,CATGATDTQYF,TGTGCCACCGGGGCGACAGATACGCAGTATTTT
TRBD1,TRBJ2-7,few,TRBV29-1,CSAASQQGAYEQYF,TGCAGCGCAGCCTCACAACAGGGGGCTTACGAGCAGTACTTC
-,TRBJ2-5,-,TRBV30,CAWSRGSGMGETQYF,TGTGCCTGGAGCAGGGGCAGCGGGATGGGAGAGACCCAGTACTTC